The clone carrying this T cell receptor beta chain was seen repeatedly, ten times or more. Its antigen remains unknown. Nobody among the patients had been given any treatment before thyroid surgery. TCRdb re-called clones via MiXCR from the PCR reads. The table has about 62,000 clones, approximately 4.1% seen once; the top ten hold 20% to 25%. These data are taken from a study of metastatic and nonmetastatic thyroid tumors. Study-wide background: Repertoires from malignant and benign thyroid patients were compared across blood and tumor or nodule tissue. Findings of the study overall: The study reportedly found significantly higher TCR beta diversity in malignant thyroid tumors than benign nodules, in blood and tumor.

The sequencing sample was made of blood. The TCR sequence derives from a female donor with papillary thyroid cancer or a benign thyroid nodule (not recorded which). Some clones in this sample may be carry-over from other donors' samples.

CDR3 protein: CSASPQGRAAYRETQYF. CDR3 DNA sequence: TGCAGTGCTAGCCCCCAGGGGAGAGCGGCCTATAGGGAGACCCAGTACTTC. The gene calls are TRBV20-1 and TRBJ2-5, with D possibly TRBD1 on 6 matching bases. The CDR3 has 17 amino acids. V dropped 3 bases and J dropped 5 bases, with 25 bases sitting between them. The germline V gene encodes CDR1 DFQATT and CDR2 SNEGSKA (reference sequence).